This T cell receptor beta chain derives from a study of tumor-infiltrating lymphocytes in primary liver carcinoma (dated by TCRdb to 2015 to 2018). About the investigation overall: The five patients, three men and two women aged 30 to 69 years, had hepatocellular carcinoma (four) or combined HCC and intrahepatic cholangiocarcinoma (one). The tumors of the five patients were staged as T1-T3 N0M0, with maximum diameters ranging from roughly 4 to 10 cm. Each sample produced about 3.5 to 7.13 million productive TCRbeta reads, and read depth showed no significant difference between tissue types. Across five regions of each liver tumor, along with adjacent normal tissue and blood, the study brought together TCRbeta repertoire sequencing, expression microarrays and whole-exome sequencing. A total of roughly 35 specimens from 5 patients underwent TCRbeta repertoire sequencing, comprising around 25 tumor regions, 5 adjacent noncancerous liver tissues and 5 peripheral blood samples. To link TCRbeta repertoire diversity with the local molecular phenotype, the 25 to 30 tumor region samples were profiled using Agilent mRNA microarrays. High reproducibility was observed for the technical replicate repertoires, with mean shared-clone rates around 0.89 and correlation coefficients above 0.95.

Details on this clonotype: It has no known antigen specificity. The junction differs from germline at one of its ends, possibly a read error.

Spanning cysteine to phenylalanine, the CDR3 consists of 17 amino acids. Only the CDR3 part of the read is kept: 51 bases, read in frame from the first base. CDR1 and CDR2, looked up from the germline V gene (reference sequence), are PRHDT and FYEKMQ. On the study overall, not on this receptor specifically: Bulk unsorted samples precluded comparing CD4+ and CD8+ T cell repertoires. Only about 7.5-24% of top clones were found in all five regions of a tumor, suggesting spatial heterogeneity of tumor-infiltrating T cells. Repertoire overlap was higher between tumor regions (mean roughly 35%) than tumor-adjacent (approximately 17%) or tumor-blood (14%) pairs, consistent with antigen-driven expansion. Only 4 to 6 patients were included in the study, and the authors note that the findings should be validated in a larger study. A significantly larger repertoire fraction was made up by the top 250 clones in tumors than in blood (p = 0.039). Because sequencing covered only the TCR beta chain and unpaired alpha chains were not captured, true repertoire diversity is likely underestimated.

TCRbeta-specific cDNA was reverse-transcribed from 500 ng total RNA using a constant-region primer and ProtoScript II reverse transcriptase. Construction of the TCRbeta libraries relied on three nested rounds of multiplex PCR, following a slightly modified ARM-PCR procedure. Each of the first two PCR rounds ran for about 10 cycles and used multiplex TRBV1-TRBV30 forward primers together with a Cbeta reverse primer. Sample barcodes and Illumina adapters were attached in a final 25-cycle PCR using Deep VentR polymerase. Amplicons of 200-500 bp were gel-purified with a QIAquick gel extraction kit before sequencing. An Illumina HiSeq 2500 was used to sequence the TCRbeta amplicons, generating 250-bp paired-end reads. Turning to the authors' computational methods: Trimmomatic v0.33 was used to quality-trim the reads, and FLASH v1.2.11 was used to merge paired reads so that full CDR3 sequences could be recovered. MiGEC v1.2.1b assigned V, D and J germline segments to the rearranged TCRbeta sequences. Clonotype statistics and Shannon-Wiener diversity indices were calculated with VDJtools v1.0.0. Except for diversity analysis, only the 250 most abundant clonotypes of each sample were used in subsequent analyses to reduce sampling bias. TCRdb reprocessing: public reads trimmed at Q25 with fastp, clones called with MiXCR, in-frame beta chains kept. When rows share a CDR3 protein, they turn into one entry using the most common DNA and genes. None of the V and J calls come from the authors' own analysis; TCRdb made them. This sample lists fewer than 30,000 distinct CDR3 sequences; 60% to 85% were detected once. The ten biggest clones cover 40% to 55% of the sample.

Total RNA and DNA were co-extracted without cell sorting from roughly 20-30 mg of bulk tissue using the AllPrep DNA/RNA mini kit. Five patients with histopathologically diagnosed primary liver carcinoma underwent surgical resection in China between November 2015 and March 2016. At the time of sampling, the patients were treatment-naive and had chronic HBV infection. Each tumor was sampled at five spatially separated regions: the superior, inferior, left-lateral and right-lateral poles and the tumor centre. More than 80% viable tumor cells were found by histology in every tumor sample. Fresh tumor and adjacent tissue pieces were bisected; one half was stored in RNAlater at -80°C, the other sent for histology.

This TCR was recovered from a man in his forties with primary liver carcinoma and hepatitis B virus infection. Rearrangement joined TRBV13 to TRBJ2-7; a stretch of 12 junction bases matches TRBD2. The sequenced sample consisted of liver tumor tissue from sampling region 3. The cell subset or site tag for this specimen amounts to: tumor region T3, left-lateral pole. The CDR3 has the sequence CASSLGWGLAGSYGQYF. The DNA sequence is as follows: TGTGCCAGCAGCTTAGGCTGGGGACTAGCGGGCTCCTACGGGCAGTACTTC.